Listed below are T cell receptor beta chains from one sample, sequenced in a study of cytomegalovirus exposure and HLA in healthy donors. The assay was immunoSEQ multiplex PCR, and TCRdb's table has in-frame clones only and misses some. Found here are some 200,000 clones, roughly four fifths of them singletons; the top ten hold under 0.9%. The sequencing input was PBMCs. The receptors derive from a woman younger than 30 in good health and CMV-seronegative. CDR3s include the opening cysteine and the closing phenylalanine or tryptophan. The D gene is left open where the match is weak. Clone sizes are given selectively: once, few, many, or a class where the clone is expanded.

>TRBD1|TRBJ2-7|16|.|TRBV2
CASSEGSGQGTYEQYF
TGTGCCAGCAGTGAAGGTAGCGGACAGGGGACCTACGAGCAGTACTTC
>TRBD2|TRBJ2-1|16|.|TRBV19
CASSSRVSGGGNEQFF
TGTGCCAGTAGTTCGCGGGTTAGCGGGGGGGGGAATGAGCAGTTCTTC
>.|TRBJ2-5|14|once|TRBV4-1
CASSQGLVQETQYF
TGCGCCAGCAGCCAAGGACTGGTCCAAGAGACCCAGTACTTC
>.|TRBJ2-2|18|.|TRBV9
CASSARSRDSNPTGELFF
TGTGCCAGCAGCGCGCGATCCCGGGACTCAAACCCCACCGGGGAGCTGTTTTTT
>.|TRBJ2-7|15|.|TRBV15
CATSRDWTSTYEQYF
TGTGCCACCAGCAGGGATTGGACTTCCACCTACGAGCAGTACTTC
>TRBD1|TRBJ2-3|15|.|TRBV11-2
CASSPTGAVSQPQYF
TGTGCCAGCAGCCCGACAGGGGCAGTTTCTCAGCCCCAGTATTTT
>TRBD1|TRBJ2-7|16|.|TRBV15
CATSIFSGQGVYEQYF
TGTGCCACCAGCATATTTTCGGGACAGGGGGTTTACGAGCAGTACTTC
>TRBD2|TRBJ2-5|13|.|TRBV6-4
CASSERERETQYF
TGTGCCAGCAGTGAGCGGGAGAGAGAGACCCAGTACTTC
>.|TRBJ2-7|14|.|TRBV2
CASSEGTAANEQYF
TGTGCCAGCAGTGAAGGGACAGCAGCCAACGAGCAGTACTTC
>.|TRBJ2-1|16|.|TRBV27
CASSLSAGLNHNEQFF
TGTGCCAGCAGTTTATCTGCCGGACTGAACCACAATGAGCAGTTCTTC
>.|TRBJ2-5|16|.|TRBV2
CASSEWTSSAEETQYF
TGTGCCAGCAGTGAATGGACATCTAGTGCTGAAGAGACCCAGTACTTC
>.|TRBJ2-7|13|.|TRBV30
CAWRGTPGYEQYF
TGTGCCTGGAGAGGAACCCCGGGCTACGAGCAGTACTTC
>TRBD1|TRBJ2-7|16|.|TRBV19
CASSTSGQGASYEQYF
TGTGCCAGTAGTACTTCAGGACAGGGGGCCTCCTACGAGCAGTACTTC
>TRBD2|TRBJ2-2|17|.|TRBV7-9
CASSLGLAGPNTGELFF
TGTGCCAGCAGCCTTGGACTAGCGGGGCCGAACACCGGGGAGCTGTTTTTT
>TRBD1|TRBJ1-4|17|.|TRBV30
CAWSRDRGYATNEKLFF
TGTGCCTGGTCCCGGGACAGGGGATACGCAACTAATGAAAAACTGTTTTTT
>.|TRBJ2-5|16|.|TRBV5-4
CASSLASDTSQETQYF
TGTGCCAGCAGCTTAGCTTCAGACACCTCACAAGAGACCCAGTACTTC
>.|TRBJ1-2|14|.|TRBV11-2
CASSLEPPGVGYTF
TGTGCCAGCAGCTTAGAACCCCCAGGGGTCGGCTACACCTTC
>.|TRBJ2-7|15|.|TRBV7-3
CASSLTGGILYEQYF
TGTGCCAGCAGCTTAACGGGCGGGATTCTCTACGAGCAGTACTTC
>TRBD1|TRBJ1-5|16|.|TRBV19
CASTPRDRGEHQPQHF
TGTGCCAGTACCCCCAGGGACAGGGGAGAACATCAGCCCCAGCATTTT
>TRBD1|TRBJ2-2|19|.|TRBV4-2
CASSQEPRQGRLNTGELFF
TGTGCCAGCAGCCAAGAGCCTCGACAGGGAAGGCTGAACACCGGGGAGCTGTTTTTT
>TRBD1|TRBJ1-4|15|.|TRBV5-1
CASSLPGQGREKLFF
TGCGCCAGCAGCCTTCCGGGACAGGGTCGAGAAAAACTGTTTTTT
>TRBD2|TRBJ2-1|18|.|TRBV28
CASSPLGLAGSSYNEQFF
TGTGCCAGCAGTCCACTTGGACTAGCGGGAAGCTCCTACAATGAGCAGTTCTTC
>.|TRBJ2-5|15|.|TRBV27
CASSLFGGPPETQYF
TGTGCCAGCAGTTTATTCGGGGGGCCGCCCGAGACCCAGTACTTC
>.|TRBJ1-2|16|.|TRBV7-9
CASSLGIPGYNYGYTF
TGTGCCAGCAGCTTAGGAATCCCAGGGTACAACTATGGCTACACCTTC
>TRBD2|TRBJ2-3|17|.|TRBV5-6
CASSHSATSGITDTQYF
TGTGCCAGCAGCCATTCCGCGACTAGCGGAATCACAGATACGCAGTATTTT
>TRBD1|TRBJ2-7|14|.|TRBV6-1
CASSEGQGRYEQYF
TGTGCCAGCAGTGAAGGACAGGGGAGGTACGAGCAGTACTTC
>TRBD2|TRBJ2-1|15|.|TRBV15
CATSRALARYNEQFF
TGTGCCACCAGCAGAGCACTAGCGAGATACAATGAGCAGTTCTTC
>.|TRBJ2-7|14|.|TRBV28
CASSFETASYEQYF
TGTGCCAGCAGTTTCGAGACAGCCTCCTACGAGCAGTACTTC